This passage covers 31 T cell receptor beta chains from one sample sequenced in a study of beta chain features in type 1 diabetes. The study reverse transcribed the entire isolated RNA, so it sequenced expressed TCRB transcripts. Assay used: immunoSEQ multiplex PCR; TCRdb lists only in-frame clones, some missing. The data show roughly 140,000 clones, with about 7.1% seen just once and around 1.3% held by the top ten. The source material was central memory CD4+ T cells from blood. Receptors were obtained from a woman younger than 45 in good health.

The chain carries TRBV9 and TRBJ2-7; D might be TRBD1 (6 bases). Germline-derived CDR1 and CDR2 are SGDLS and YYNGEE. The V gene lost 4 bases and the J gene lost 7 bases, with 24 bases spanning the gap. The CDR3 has 16 residues. CDR3 coding DNA: TGTGCCAGCAGCTCTCTGACGCAGGGTCTAGGGGGTGAGCAGTACTTC. This codes for CASSSLTQGLGGEQYF.

This clone was seen at least ten times. The rearrangement links TRBV5-1 to TRBJ2-7; 7 nucleotides align to TRBD2. With V trimmed by 4 bases and J by 3 bases, 10 bases remained unmatched. Germline V gene data show CDR1 as SGHRS and CDR2 as YFSETQ. The CDR3 is 15 amino acids. CDR3 protein: CASSQRGTSDYEQYF. Written as DNA, the CDR3 is TGCGCCAGCAGCCAGAGGGGCACTAGCGACTACGAGCAGTACTTC.

The V gene is TRBV6-5, the J gene TRBJ2-7, with a possible D match to TRBD2 (5 bases). This CDR3 contains 15 residues. Trimming left V 0 bases short and J 5 bases short, with 14 bases between. CDR1 and CDR2 from the germline V gene are MNHEY and SVGAGI. The CDR3 DNA reads as TGTGCCAGCAGTTACTCGAGGAGAGGGTCGGACGAGCAGTACTTC. This translates into CASSYSRRGSDEQYF.

In this sample, this clone turned up a few times. The CDR3 DNA reads TGTGCCTGGACAAAAAACTATGGCTACACCTTC. Its protein product is CAWTKNYGYTF. The chain joins TRBV30 to TRBJ1-2; D not certain. With 4 bases removed from V and 2 bases from J, the gap between germline ends came to 5 bases. Germline assignment: CDR1 GTSNPN and CDR2 SVGIG (reference sequence). The CDR3 has 11 amino acids. The entire variable domain, with the rest obtained from reference TRBV30 and TRBJ1-2, is as follows: SQTIHQWPATLVQPVGSPLSLECTVEGTSNPNLYWYRQAAGRGLQLLFYSVGIGQISSEVPQNLSASRPQDRQFILSSKKLLLSDSGFYLCAWTKNYGYTFGSGTRLTVV.

The chain employs TRBV29-1 and TRBJ2-5; 9 bases line up with TRBD1. Germline V gives CDR1 SQVTM, CDR2 ANQGSEA. The CDR3 runs 10 residues. The V gene end was trimmed by 4 bases and the J gene end by 10 bases; junction bases not matched to a gene: 1. CDR3 DNA: TGCAGCGTTGGGGACAGGGACCAGTACTTC. Translation gives CSVGDRDQYF.

The chain recombines TRBV7-2 with TRBJ1-1; 7 bases are shared with TRBD1. J was trimmed by 2 bases and V by 2 bases; bases with no gene match: 8. CDR3 size: 16 residues. Looked up from germline, CDR1 is SGHTA and CDR2 is FQGNSA. In DNA form, the CDR3 reads TGTGCCAGCAGCTTAAATTCGCAGGGGGGTAACACTGAAGCTTTCTTT. This encodes CASSLNSQGGNTEAFF. The whole variable domain, filled in from reference TRBV7-2 and TRBJ1-1, reads GAGVSQSPSNKVTEKGKDVELRCDPISGHTALYWYRQSLGQGLEFLIYFQGNSAPDKSGLPSDRFSAERTGGSVSTLTIQRTQQEDSAVYLCASSLNSQGGNTEAFFGQGTRLTVV.

This chain connects TRBV9 to TRBJ2-6, with 7 bases aligning to TRBD2. From germline, CDR1 is SGDLS and CDR2 YYNGEE. V was clipped by 5 bases and J by 1 base; unmatched bases: 3. The length of the CDR3 is 15 residues. Here the CDR3 DNA reads TGTGCCAGCAGGGGGGGGTTGTCTGGGGCCAACGTCCTGACTTTC. Its protein is CASRGGLSGANVLTF.

The chain uses TRBV30 and TRBJ2-1, with 11 bases lining up with TRBD2. Germline V CDR1 and CDR2: GTSNPN, SVGIG (reference sequence). The V gene end was trimmed by 0 bases and the J gene end by 9 bases; junction bases not matched to a gene: 4. The CDR3 spans 14 residues. The DNA of the CDR3 is TGTGCCTGGAGTGTTCTAGCGGGAGGAGGTGAGCAGTTCTTC. It translates to CAWSVLAGGGEQFF. The variable domain in full, completed from reference TRBV30 and TRBJ2-1, reads SQTIHQWPATLVQPVGSPLSLECTVEGTSNPNLYWYRQAAGRGLQLLFYSVGIGQISSEVPQNLSASRPQDRQFILSSKKLLLSDSGFYLCAWSVLAGGGEQFFGPGTRLTVL.

The CDR3 nucleotides are TGTGCCAGCGGGACTAGCGGGAGTCGGGAGACCCAGTACTTC. Amino acids: CASGTSGSRETQYF. The chain is built from TRBV19 and TRBJ2-5; 14 bases agree with TRBD2. CDR3 length equals 14 residues. V lost 9 bases, J lost 5 bases, and 5 bases stayed unmatched. Looked up from germline, CDR1 is LNHDA and CDR2 is SQIVND (reference sequence).

This clone was detected only a few times. The chain employs TRBV7-2 and TRBJ2-1; the D gene is possibly TRBD2 (6 bases). The CDR3 has 15 residues. Germline CDR1 and CDR2: SGHTA and FQGNSA. Deletions cut 2 bases from V and 2 bases from J, with 10 bases between. CDR3 bases: TGTGCCAGCAGCTTAACACCGGGAGCCTACAATGAGCAGTTCTTC. It specifies CASSLTPGAYNEQFF. The variable domain in full, completed from reference TRBV7-2 and TRBJ2-1, reads GAGVSQSPSNKVTEKGKDVELRCDPISGHTALYWYRQSLGQGLEFLIYFQGNSAPDKSGLPSDRFSAERTGGSVSTLTIQRTQQEDSAVYLCASSLTPGAYNEQFFGPGTRLTVL.

In this sample, this clone turned up a few times. The chain combines TRBV7-6 with TRBJ1-1; TRBD1 aligns across 7 bases. The germline V gene encodes CDR1 SGHVS and CDR2 FNYEAQ. After removal of 1 base from V and 4 bases from J, the junction contained 3 bases not matched to a gene. The CDR3 covers 14 residues. In DNA, the CDR3 is TGTGCCAGCAGCTTAGGTACAGGGGTCACTGAAGCTTTCTTT. Translation gives CASSLGTGVTEAFF.

This clone was picked up a small number of times. The genes are TRBV7-2 and TRBJ2-5, with D tentatively TRBD1 (5 bases). V was clipped by 4 bases and J by 3 bases, with 18 bases between them. The germline gives CDR1 SGHTA, CDR2 FQGNSA. The CDR3 is 16 amino acids. The CDR3 sequence is CASSSQGPVTKETQYF. The CDR3 nucleotides read TGTGCCAGCAGCTCCCAGGGTCCAGTAACTAAAGAGACCCAGTACTTC.

This clone was found many times. The genes are TRBV18 and TRBJ2-7; D ambiguous. Trimming took off 3 bases at V and 3 bases at J, with 15 bases between the two ends. The CDR3 length is 15 residues. Germline-derived CDR1 and CDR2 are KGHSH and LQKENI. CDR3: CASSPSGAEVYEQYF. The CDR3 nucleotides are TGTGCCAGCTCACCTTCCGGCGCAGAGGTCTACGAGCAGTACTTC. Supplemented by reference TRBV18 and TRBJ2-7, the full variable domain reads NAGVMQNPRHLVRRRGQEARLRCSPMKGHSHVYWYRQLPEEGLKFMVYLQKENIIDESGMPKERFSAEFPKEGPSILRIQQVVRGDSAAYFCASSPSGAEVYEQYFGPGTRLTVT.

The chain links TRBV7-9 to TRBJ2-1; TRBD2 agrees at 9 bases. Germline trimming cut 1 base from V and 3 bases from J; bases unmatched to any gene: 1. The CDR3 runs to 15 residues. Germline values: CDR1 SEHNR, CDR2 FQNEAQ (reference sequence). The CDR3 loop reads CASSLGTSDYNEQFF. The CDR3 nucleotides read TGTGCCAGCAGCTTAGGGACTAGCGACTACAATGAGCAGTTCTTC.

This clone was counted a few times. The chain combines TRBV28 with TRBJ2-5; 10 bases agree with TRBD2. This CDR3 region has 16 residues. Trimming cost V 4 bases and J 5 bases; bases outside gene matches: 10. Germline V lookup: CDR1 MDHEN, CDR2 SYDVKM. The CDR3 nucleotides read TGTGCCAGCAGTTCCCCGGCTAGCGGGAGAGGGGAGACCCAGTACTTC. It translates to CASSSPASGRGETQYF.

The chain joins TRBV7-3 to TRBJ2-1; 7 nucleotides match TRBD1. Germline values: CDR1 SGHTA, CDR2 FQGTGA. With 6 bases clipped from V and 8 bases from J, the junction kept 7 bases outside the gene matches. The CDR3 spans 13 residues. CDR3 residues: CASRKTGSHEQFF. CDR3 bases: TGTGCCAGCAGAAAGACAGGGAGCCATGAGCAGTTCTTC.

V usage is TRBV5-1 and J usage is TRBJ2-7, with 8 positions matching TRBD1. Trimming cost V 0 bases and J 7 bases; bases outside gene matches: 9. CDR1 and CDR2 from the germline V gene are SGHRS and YFSETQ. The CDR3 extends over 15 amino acids. The CDR3 here is CASSLAYRGTGEQYF. The CDR3, as DNA: TGCGCCAGCAGCTTGGCCTACAGGGGGACTGGGGAGCAGTACTTC.

This clone was detected a few times. The V gene is TRBV6-4, the J gene TRBJ1-1; D is perhaps TRBD1 (6 bases). V was cut by 6 bases and J by 5 bases, with 13 bases left in between. The CDR3 is 13 amino acids. Germline V gives CDR1 MRHNA, CDR2 SNTAGT. As DNA, the CDR3 is TGTGCCAGCAGCGCCCAGGGGAGTACTGAAGCTTTCTTT. As protein: CASSAQGSTEAFF.

This clone was seen only a few times. CDR3 in amino acids: CASSPNTAGEKLFF. As DNA, the CDR3 is TGTGCCAGCAGCCCGAATACGGCGGGTGAAAAACTGTTTTTT. The chain carries TRBV5-6 and TRBJ1-4; D gene ambiguous. This CDR3 region has 14 residues. The V gene's germline CDR1 is SGHDT and CDR2 YYEEEE. With 4 bases removed from V and 7 bases from J, the gap between germline ends came to 14 bases.

This clone has just a few counts. The chain carries TRBV11-2 and TRBJ2-2; D not resolved. Between the trimmed V and J ends, which lost 3 bases and 3 bases, there was a span of 11 bases. The germline gives CDR1 SGHAT, CDR2 FQNNGV. CDR3 length: 15 residues. This CDR3 is CASSFQLTDTGELFF. In DNA, the CDR3 is TGTGCCAGCAGCTTTCAACTCACAGACACCGGGGAGCTGTTTTTT.

This clone was counted between two and nine times. V usage is TRBV5-1 and J usage is TRBJ2-1; no firm D call. The CDR3 sequence is 15 residues long. Per the germline V gene, CDR1 is SGHRS and CDR2 is YFSETQ. V was clipped by 0 bases and J by 0 bases, with 7 bases between them. The CDR3 nucleotides are TGCGCCAGCAGCTTGGTAGTCGACTCCTACAATGAGCAGTTCTTC. As protein: CASSLVVDSYNEQFF.

This sequence joins TRBV18 and TRBJ2-5; D remains unclear. The CDR3 runs to 14 residues. Germline CDR1 KGHSH, CDR2 LQKENI. Between the trimmed V and J ends, which lost 0 bases and 2 bases, there was a span of 7 bases. In DNA form, the CDR3 reads TGTGCCAGCTCACCACCCACAGTACAAGAGACCCAGTACTTC. Translation gives CASSPPTVQETQYF. The full variable domain, in which reference TRBV18 and TRBJ2-5 provide the parts outside the CDR3, is NAGVMQNPRHLVRRRGQEARLRCSPMKGHSHVYWYRQLPEEGLKFMVYLQKENIIDESGMPKERFSAEFPKEGPSILRIQQVVRGDSAAYFCASSPPTVQETQYFGPGTRLLVL.

The gene calls are TRBV7-3 and TRBJ2-2, with 9 bases matching TRBD1. The V segment lost 2 bases and the J segment 1 base; nucleotides outside the gene matches: 2. Germline CDR1 reads SGHTA; CDR2 reads FQGTGA. This CDR3 comprises 16 residues. In nucleotides, the CDR3 is TGTGCCAGCAGCTTAGGGGGACAGGGGAACACCGGGGAGCTGTTTTTT. Its translation is CASSLGGQGNTGELFF.

The rearrangement links TRBV10-3 to TRBJ2-1, with TRBD2 identical over 13 bases. J lost 6 bases, V lost 3 bases, and 5 bases had no gene match. CDR3 length equals 16 residues. Per the germline V gene, CDR1 is ENHRY and CDR2 is SYGVKD. The CDR3 spells CAISDFTSGRANEQFF. For the CDR3, the DNA is TGTGCCATCAGTGACTTTACTAGCGGGAGGGCCAATGAGCAGTTCTTC.

V is TRBV7-2 and J is TRBJ2-7; TRBD2 is a possible D gene (6 bases). Germline loops: CDR1 SGHTA, CDR2 FQGNSA. V shed 5 bases and J shed 3 bases, with 11 bases lying between them. The CDR3 extends over 13 amino acids. The CDR3 region is CASSRSGDYEQYF. The CDR3, as DNA: TGTGCCAGCAGCCGTAGCGGAGACTACGAGCAGTACTTC.

The table lists this clone with a few counts. The chain is built from TRBV7-2 and TRBJ2-3; D remains unclear. V was cut by 5 bases and J by 6 bases, with 12 bases left in between. This CDR3 spans 13 amino acids. CDR1 is SGHTA and CDR2 is FQGNSA in the germline V gene. This CDR3 reads CASSRSESDTQYF. The CDR3 bases are TGTGCCAGCAGCCGATCCGAGAGTGATACGCAGTATTTT.

This chain joins TRBV29-1 and TRBJ2-7; weak D call: TRBD2 (7 bases). The CDR3 has 15 residues. The V end was cut by 4 bases, the J end by 6 bases, with 22 bases between. The germline V gene has CDR1 SQVTM and CDR2 ANQGSEA. The DNA for the CDR3 is TGCAGCGTTGGAAAGGGGGGGGGCTATTTAGGCGAGCAGTACTTC. This codes for CSVGKGGGYLGEQYF.

There are a few counts of this clone. The chain is built from TRBV9 and TRBJ2-7; 7 bases are shared with TRBD2. This CDR3 region has 14 residues. The trim removed 0 bases at V and 2 bases at J, leaving 2 bases unmatched. CDR1 is SGDLS, CDR2 YYNGEE, per germline. CDR3 DNA sequence: TGTGCCAGCAGCGTAGGGCGGGGGACCTACGAGCAGTACTTC. Translating it yields CASSVGRGTYEQYF.

This clone was seen a handful of times. The genes are TRBV6-5 and TRBJ2-7, with TRBD2 identical over 12 bases. Germline V CDR1 and CDR2: MNHEY, SVGAGI. V was pared by 6 bases and J by 4 bases, with 7 bases of the junction left unmatched. This CDR3 spans 15 amino acids. The CDR3 sequence is CASSNRLAGVYEQYF. The CDR3 coding sequence is TGTGCCAGCAGCAACCGACTAGCGGGGGTATACGAGCAGTACTTC.

This clone was seen once. The CDR3 DNA reads TGTGCCAGCAGCCCTCGTTTACTCCTGGATGAGCAGTTCTTC. As protein: CASSPRLLLDEQFF. The rearrangement joins TRBV9 to TRBJ2-1; D not resolved. This CDR3 comprises 14 residues. The germline V gene encodes CDR1 SGDLS and CDR2 YYNGEE. Trimming shortened V by 4 bases and J by 8 bases, and 16 bases separated the two germline ends.

The sample holds many counts of this clone. The genes are TRBV28 and TRBJ2-7, with unresolved D. The length of the CDR3 is 15 residues. CDR1 is MDHEN and CDR2 is SYDVKM in the germline V gene. Deletions cut 2 bases from V and 2 bases from J, with 13 bases between. The CDR3 reads CASSLRVGGAYEQYF. The CDR3 DNA sequence: TGTGCCAGCAGTTTACGGGTCGGCGGAGCCTACGAGCAGTACTTC.